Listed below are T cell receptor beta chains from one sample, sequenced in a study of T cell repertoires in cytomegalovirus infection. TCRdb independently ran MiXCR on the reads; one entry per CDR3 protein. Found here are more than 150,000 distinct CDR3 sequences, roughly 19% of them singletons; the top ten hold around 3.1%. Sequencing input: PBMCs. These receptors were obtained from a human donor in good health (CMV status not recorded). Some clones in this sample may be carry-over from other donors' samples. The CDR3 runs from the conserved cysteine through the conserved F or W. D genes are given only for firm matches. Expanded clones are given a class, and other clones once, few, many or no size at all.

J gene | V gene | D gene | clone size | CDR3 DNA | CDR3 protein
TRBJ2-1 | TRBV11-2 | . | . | TGTGCCAGCAGCGGGAGAACCTACAATGAGCAGTTCTTC | CASSGRTYNEQFF
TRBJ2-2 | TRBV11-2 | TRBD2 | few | TGTGCCAGCATCCCAGAGGGACTAGGAGACACCGGGGAGCTGTTTTTT | CASIPEGLGDTGELFF
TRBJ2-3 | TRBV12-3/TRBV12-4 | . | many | TGTGCCAGCAGTCAGAGAGAGGATACGCAGTATTTT | CASSQREDTQYF
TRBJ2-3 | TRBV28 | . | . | TGTGCCAGCAGTTTATGGCCCGTTGAAGATACGCAGTATTTT | CASSLWPVEDTQYF
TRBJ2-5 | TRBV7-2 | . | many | TGTGCCAGCAGCAGACCGGGACTTCTTAGGACCCAGTACTTC | CASSRPGLLRTQYF
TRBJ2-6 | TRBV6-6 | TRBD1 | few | TGTGCCACCCAACCTACTCCGGGACAGGGGATCTCTGGGGCCAACGTCCTGACTTTC | CATQPTPGQGISGANVLTF
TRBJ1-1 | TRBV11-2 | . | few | TGTGCCAGCAGCTTAGATCCGGGGGATGTCGCTGAAGCTTTCTTT | CASSLDPGDVAEAFF
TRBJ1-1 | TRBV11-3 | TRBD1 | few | TGTGCCAGCAGCTTAGTAAGGGGGCCGATGGGATACACTGAAGCTTTCTTT | CASSLVRGPMGYTEAFF
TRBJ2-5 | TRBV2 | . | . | TGTGCCAGCAGTAACCTTCCAGACCAAGAGACCCAGTACTTC | CASSNLPDQETQYF
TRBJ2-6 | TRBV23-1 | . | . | TGCGCCAGCCGCCATATTGGTGGTGGGGCCAACGTCCTGACTTTC | CASRHIGGGANVLTF
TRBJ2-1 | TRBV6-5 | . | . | TGTGCCAGCAGTTACTCGGGGCGACAGTTCTTC | CASSYSGRQFF
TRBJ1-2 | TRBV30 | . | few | TGTGCCTGCACCACCGGGACGGACTATGGCTACACCTTC | CACTTGTDYGYTF
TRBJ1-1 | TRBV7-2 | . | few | TGTGCCAGCAGCTTAGTTTTGCTGAGTACAATGAACACTGAAGCTTTCTTT | CASSLVLLSTMNTEAFF
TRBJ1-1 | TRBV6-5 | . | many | TGTGCCAGCAGTTATGGAAGACAGTTGAACACTGAAGCTTTCTTT | CASSYGRQLNTEAFF
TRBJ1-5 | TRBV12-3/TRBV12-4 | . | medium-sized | TGTGCCACACAGAATAGCAATCAGCCCCAGCATTTT | CATQNSNQPQHF
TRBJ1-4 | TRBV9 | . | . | TGTGCCAGCAGCGACCGACCGGGGGAAAAACTGTTTTTT | CASSDRPGEKLFF
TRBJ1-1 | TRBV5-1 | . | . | TGCGCCAGCAGCTCCACGTTGGGGCAAGTGAACACTGAAGCTTTCTTT | CASSSTLGQVNTEAFF
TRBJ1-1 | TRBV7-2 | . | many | TGTGCCAGCAGCTTAGGGTGGCAAGGGGGTATGAACACTGAAGCTTTCTTT | CASSLGWQGGMNTEAFF
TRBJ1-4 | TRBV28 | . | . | TGTGCCAGCAGTGGATCAGGGTCGTCTTTTGAAAAACTGTTTTTT | CASSGSGSSFEKLFF
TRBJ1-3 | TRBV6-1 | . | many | TGTGCCAGCAGTGCCCGGCTCCGGAGCGGAAACACCATATATTTT | CASSARLRSGNTIYF
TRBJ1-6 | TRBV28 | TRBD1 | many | TGTGCCAGCAGCCCCAGCGAGGGGGCGACATATAATTCACCCCTCCACTTT | CASSPSEGATYNSPLHF
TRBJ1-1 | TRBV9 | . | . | TGTGCCAGCAGCACTGGGGCCATGTCGAACACTGAAGCTTTCTTT | CASSTGAMSNTEAFF
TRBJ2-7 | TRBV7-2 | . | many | TGTGCCAGCAGCCCCGGGGCTAACGAGCAGTACTTC | CASSPGANEQYF
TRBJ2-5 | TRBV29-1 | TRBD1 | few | TGCAGCGTTCCAGGGGGCGAAGAGACCCAGTACTTC | CSVPGGEETQYF
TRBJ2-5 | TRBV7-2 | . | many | TGTGCCAGCAGCCCCAAAGGGGGAGAGACCCAGTACTTC | CASSPKGGETQYF
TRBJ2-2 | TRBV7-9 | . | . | TGTGCCAGCAGCTTATCCCCCGGGGAGCTGTTTTTT | CASSLSPGELFF
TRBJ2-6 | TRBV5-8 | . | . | TGTGCCAGCAGCCCAGGGACGGGACCCTCTGGGGCCAACGTCCTGACTTTC | CASSPGTGPSGANVLTF
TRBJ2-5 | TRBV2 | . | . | TGTGCCATCAGCATCACCAGGGAGCTAGAGACCCAGTACTTC | CAISITRELETQYF
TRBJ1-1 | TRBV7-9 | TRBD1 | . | TGTGCCAGCAGCCGGGACAGGTGGCTCACTGAAGCTTTCTTT | CASSRDRWLTEAFF
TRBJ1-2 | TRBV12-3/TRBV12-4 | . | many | TGTGCCAGCAGTATATTGTCACACAACTATGGCTACACCTTC | CASSILSHNYGYTF
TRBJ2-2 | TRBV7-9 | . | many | TGTGCCAGCAGCCATTGGGACCGAGCAGGCGGGGAGCTGTTTTTT | CASSHWDRAGGELFF
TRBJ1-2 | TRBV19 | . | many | TGTGCCAGTAGATTCCAGCCTTCTAACTATGGCTACACCTTC | CASRFQPSNYGYTF
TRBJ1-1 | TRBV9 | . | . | TGTGCCAGCAGCGCACCAGGGGACACTGAAGCTTTCTTT | CASSAPGDTEAFF
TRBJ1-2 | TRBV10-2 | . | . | TGCGCCAGCAGTGAGTTGGGCAGGGCTAACTATGGCTACACCTTC | CASSELGRANYGYTF
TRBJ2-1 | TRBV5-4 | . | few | TGTGCCAGCAGCCCAACCCCGGCGGCAAACTACAATGAGCAGTTCTTC | CASSPTPAANYNEQFF
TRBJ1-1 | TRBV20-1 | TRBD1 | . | TGCAGTGCTAGCGGACAGGGGGCCACTGAAGCTTTCTTT | CSASGQGATEAFF
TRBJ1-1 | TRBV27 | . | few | TGTGCCAGCAGTTTGGGGCGAGGGTCGGTGAACACTGAAGCTTTCTTT | CASSLGRGSVNTEAFF
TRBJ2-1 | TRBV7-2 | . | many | TGTGCCAGCAGCTTAGGAGGACCCCCTGGGCAGTTCTTC | CASSLGGPPGQFF
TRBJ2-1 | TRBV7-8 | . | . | TGTGCCAGCAGCTTAAACCCTTGGCTAGCCTCCTACAATGAGCAGTTCTTC | CASSLNPWLASYNEQFF
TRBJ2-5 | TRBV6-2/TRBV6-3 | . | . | TGTGCCAGCACCGACCCCGGGCTGGGAGAGACCCAGTACTTC | CASTDPGLGETQYF
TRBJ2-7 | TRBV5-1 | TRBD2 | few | TGCGCCAGCAGCTTGGGTGGGACTACCAGCTCCTACGAGCAGTACTTC | CASSLGGTTSSYEQYF
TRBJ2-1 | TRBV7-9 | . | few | TGTGCCAGCAGCTTAGCGGGGCTAGCGCCTTCCTACAATGAGCAGTTCTTC | CASSLAGLAPSYNEQFF
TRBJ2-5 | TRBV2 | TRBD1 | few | TGTGCCAGCAGTGATCAGGGGGCGAAGCAAGAGACCCAGTACTTC | CASSDQGAKQETQYF
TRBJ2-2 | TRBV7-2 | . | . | TGTGCCAGCAGCCCCAAGGTGGAGCTGTTTTTT | CASSPKVELFF
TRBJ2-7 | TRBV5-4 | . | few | TGTGCCAGCAGCCAAGACCCGAGTCAACCCTACGAGCAGTACTTC | CASSQDPSQPYEQYF
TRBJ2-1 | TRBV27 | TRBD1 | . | TGTGCCAGCAGAAACGGGACAGGGCGCCTAGGGAATGAGCAGTTCTTC | CASRNGTGRLGNEQFF
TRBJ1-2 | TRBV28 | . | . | TGTGCCAGCAGTTTGCCGGGGATTATCAACTATGGCTACACCTTC | CASSLPGIINYGYTF
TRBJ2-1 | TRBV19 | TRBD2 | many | TGTGCCAGTAGTAAGCGGGAGACCTCCTACAATGAGCAGTTCTTC | CASSKRETSYNEQFF
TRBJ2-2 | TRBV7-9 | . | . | TGTGCCAGCAGCGACAGGCTTTCGGATAGCGCGAACACCGGGGAGCTGTTTTTT | CASSDRLSDSANTGELFF
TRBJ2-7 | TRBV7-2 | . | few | TGTGCCAGCAGCCCCGCCTCCTACGAGCAGTACTTC | CASSPASYEQYF
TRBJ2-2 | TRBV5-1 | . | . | TGCGCCAGCAGCTTGGCGCCAGGTGGTGCCGGGGAGCTGTTTTTT | CASSLAPGGAGELFF
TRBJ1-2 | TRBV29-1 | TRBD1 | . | TGCAGCGCCTCCGAGGGACAGCGCCATGGCTACACCTTC | CSASEGQRHGYTF